The rows below give T cell receptor beta chains drawn from one sample of a study of blood T cell repertoires in COVID-19. Only in-frame clones appear in the TCRdb table, and some are missing; sequencing was by immunoSEQ multiplex PCR. The table includes about 210,000 clones, approximately 78% detected once. Sequencing used peripheral blood. The source of these receptors is a woman in her thirties or forties with acute or convalescent COVID-19. Each CDR3 is given with its conserved first and last residue. The D gene is left open where the match is weak. Not all rows give a size; the values are once, few, many and, for expanded clones, a class.

size,D,V,J,CDR3,DNA
.,TRBD2,TRBV7-2,TRBJ2-7,CASSPRTSGPTYEQYF,TGTGCCAGCAGCCCTCGGACTAGCGGGCCTACCTACGAGCAGTACTTC
.,.,TRBV5-6,TRBJ1-1,CASSLLTGNTEAFF,TGTGCCAGCAGCTTGCTTACGGGGAACACTGAAGCTTTCTTT
.,.,TRBV30,TRBJ1-4,CAWDNREEKLFF,TGTGCCTGGGATAACAGGGAGGAAAAACTGTTTTTT
.,.,TRBV11-1,TRBJ1-2,CASSVRHADFNYGYTF,TGTGCCAGCAGCGTTCGACATGCAGATTTCAACTATGGCTACACCTTC
.,.,TRBV2,TRBJ1-5,CASSERGKVNQPQHF,TGTGCCAGCAGTGAACGAGGGAAGGTCAATCAGCCCCAGCATTTT
once,TRBD2,TRBV6-2/TRBV6-3,TRBJ2-3,CASSSPEAGGPDTQYF,TGTGCCAGCAGTTCCCCTGAAGCGGGAGGGCCAGATACGCAGTATTTT
.,TRBD1,TRBV14,TRBJ1-4,CASSQRTGIEEKLFF,TGTGCCAGCAGCCAACGGACAGGGATAGAGGAAAAACTGTTTTTT
.,.,TRBV20-1,TRBJ2-3,CSASRPDTQYF,TGCAGTGCTAGTCGTCCAGATACGCAGTATTTT
.,.,TRBV2,TRBJ2-7,CASSPGITYEQYF,TGTGCCAGCAGTCCCGGGATCACCTACGAGCAGTACTTC
.,.,TRBV4-1,TRBJ2-7,CASSQESGYEQYF,TGCGCCAGCAGCCAAGAATCCGGGTACGAGCAGTACTTC
.,.,TRBV12-3/TRBV12-4,TRBJ2-7,CASSLGGGYEQYF,TGTGCCAGCAGTTTAGGGGGCGGCTACGAGCAGTACTTC
few,TRBD2,TRBV11-2,TRBJ2-7,CASSRTSYYEQYF,TGTGCCAGCAGTCGGACTAGTTACTACGAGCAGTACTTC
once,.,TRBV7-7,TRBJ2-4,CASSLAGGESGIQYF,TGTGCCAGCAGCTTAGCCGGCGGGGAGAGCGGCATTCAGTACTTC
.,TRBD2,TRBV2,TRBJ2-1,CASGITSGTGDEQFF,TGTGCCAGCGGGATTACTAGCGGCACTGGGGATGAGCAGTTCTTC
.,TRBD1,TRBV2,TRBJ1-3,CASSEAHRGKGNTIYF,TGTGCCAGCAGTGAAGCTCACAGGGGAAAAGGAAACACCATATATTTT
.,.,TRBV6-6,TRBJ1-5,CASNPQGLGQPQHF,TGTGCCAGCAACCCACAGGGTCTAGGTCAGCCCCAGCATTTT
.,TRBD2,TRBV10-2,TRBJ2-5,CASTTSGRYETQYF,TGCGCCAGCACAACTAGCGGGAGGTACGAGACCCAGTACTTC
.,TRBD1,TRBV30,TRBJ1-5,CAWGDRDQPQHF,TGTGCCTGGGGGGACAGGGACCAGCCCCAGCATTTT
.,.,TRBV6-1,TRBJ1-6,CASSEGKTPARISPLHF,TGTGCCAGCAGTGAAGGGAAGACTCCCGCTAGAATTTCACCCCTCCACTTT
.,.,TRBV2,TRBJ2-7,CASRVRIPSTYEQYF,TGTGCCAGCAGGGTCAGGATTCCTTCAACCTACGAGCAGTACTTC
.,TRBD1,TRBV19,TRBJ1-5,CASSWDRAQPQHF,TGTGCCAGTAGTTGGGACAGGGCACAGCCCCAGCATTTT
.,TRBD1,TRBV6-2/TRBV6-3,TRBJ1-1,CASSYRGPDTEAFF,TGTGCCAGCAGTTACAGGGGGCCCGACACTGAAGCTTTCTTT
once,.,TRBV5-1,TRBJ1-1,CASSLGDRFRAFF,TGCGCCAGCAGCTTGGGCGACAGATTTAGAGCTTTCTTT
.,TRBD1,TRBV27,TRBJ2-7,CASSLQTGTGIEGQYF,TGTGCCAGCAGTTTGCAAACCGGGACAGGGATCGAGGGGCAGTACTTC
.,TRBD1,TRBV24-1,TRBJ2-7,CATSDPGTGAYEQYF,TGTGCCACCAGTGACCCCGGGACAGGTGCCTACGAGCAGTACTTC
.,TRBD1,TRBV10-3,TRBJ2-7,CAIRTGPGEQYF,TGTGCCATCAGGACAGGGCCGGGCGAGCAGTACTTC
.,TRBD1,TRBV6-5,TRBJ2-7,CASSRQGSYEQYF,TGTGCCAGCAGTAGACAGGGATCCTACGAGCAGTACTTC
.,.,TRBV2,TRBJ2-2,CASGTGREAGELFF,TGTGCCAGCGGAACAGGGAGAGAGGCCGGGGAGCTGTTTTTT
.,TRBD1,TRBV6-4,TRBJ1-1,CASAEGRRTGSPRMNTEAFF,TGTGCCAGCGCAGAAGGCCGTAGGACAGGGAGTCCCCGTATGAACACTGAAGCTTTCTTT
.,.,TRBV27,TRBJ2-7,CASSLLRGYEQYF,TGTGCCAGCAGTTTACTCCGGGGATACGAGCAGTACTTC
.,.,TRBV5-5,TRBJ1-5,CASSLTGWGNQPQHF,TGTGCCAGCAGCTTAACAGGGTGGGGCAATCAGCCCCAGCATTTT
.,TRBD2,TRBV5-1,TRBJ2-2,CASSLASGEVTGELFF,TGCGCCAGCAGCTTGGCTAGCGGGGAGGTCACCGGGGAGCTGTTTTTT
.,TRBD1,TRBV30,TRBJ1-2,CAWIRDREVYTF,TGTGCCTGGATAAGGGACAGGGAGGTCTACACCTTC
.,TRBD2,TRBV11-3,TRBJ2-1,CASSSGGLVYNEQFF,TGTGCCAGCAGTAGCGGGGGGCTGGTCTACAATGAGCAGTTCTTC
.,.,TRBV11-2,TRBJ1-3,CASSARRDLDTIYF,TGTGCCAGCAGCGCACGCAGGGATTTGGACACCATATATTTT
few,.,TRBV2,TRBJ1-1,CASRGEGIGSFTEAFF,TGTGCCAGCCGAGGCGAGGGTATCGGTTCCTTTACTGAAGCTTTCTTT
.,.,TRBV19,TRBJ1-2,CASSTPGSLRYGYTF,TGTGCCAGTAGTACCCCCGGATCCCTGCGGTATGGCTACACCTTC
.,TRBD2,TRBV6-4,TRBJ2-2,CASSPAAGGTGELFF,TGTGCCAGCAGCCCTGCAGCGGGAGGAACCGGGGAGCTGTTTTTT
once,TRBD2,TRBV12-3/TRBV12-4,TRBJ2-7,CASGRGRALEQYF,TGTGCCAGCGGAAGAGGGAGGGCTCTCGAGCAGTACTTC
few,.,TRBV11-3,TRBJ2-7,CASSPGGLVYEQYF,TGTGCCAGCAGCCCAGGGGGGCTGGTCTACGAGCAGTACTTC
.,.,TRBV6-5,TRBJ1-1,CASSYVTGVPEAFF,TGTGCCAGCAGTTACGTGACTGGAGTCCCTGAAGCTTTCTTT
.,.,TRBV6-2/TRBV6-3,TRBJ1-2,CASSYQQGYYGYTF,TGTGCCAGCAGTTACCAACAGGGCTACTATGGCTACACCTTC
few,.,TRBV5-1,TRBJ1-1,CASSSMGGITEAFF,TGCGCCAGCAGCTCGATGGGGGGGATCACTGAAGCTTTCTTT
.,.,TRBV9,TRBJ1-5,CASSVGAGVGQPQHF,TGTGCCAGCAGCGTAGGAGCGGGGGTCGGTCAGCCCCAGCATTTT
.,.,TRBV30,TRBJ2-3,CACLTIRGTTDTQYF,TGTGCCTGCCTCACAATCCGCGGCACCACAGATACGCAGTATTTT
.,.,TRBV24-1,TRBJ1-5,CATSDYRGSDSNQPQHF,TGTGCCACCAGTGATTATCGAGGAAGCGATAGCAATCAGCCCCAGCATTTT
.,TRBD2,TRBV5-1,TRBJ2-3,CASSLSSGPDTQYF,TGCGCCAGCAGCTTGTCTAGCGGGCCAGATACGCAGTATTTT